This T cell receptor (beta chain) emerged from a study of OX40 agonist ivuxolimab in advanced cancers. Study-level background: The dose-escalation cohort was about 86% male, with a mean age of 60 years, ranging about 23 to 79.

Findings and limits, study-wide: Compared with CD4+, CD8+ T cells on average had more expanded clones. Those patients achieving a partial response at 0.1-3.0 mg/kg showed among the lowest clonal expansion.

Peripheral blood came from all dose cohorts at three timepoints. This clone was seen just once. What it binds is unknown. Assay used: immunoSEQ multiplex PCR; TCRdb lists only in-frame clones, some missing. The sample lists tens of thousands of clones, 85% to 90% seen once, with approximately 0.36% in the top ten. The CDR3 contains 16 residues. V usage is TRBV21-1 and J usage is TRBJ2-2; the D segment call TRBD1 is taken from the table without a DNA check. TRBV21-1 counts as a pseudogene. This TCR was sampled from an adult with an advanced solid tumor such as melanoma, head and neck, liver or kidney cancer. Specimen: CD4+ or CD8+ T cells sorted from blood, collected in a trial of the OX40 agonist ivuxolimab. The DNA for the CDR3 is TGTGCCAGCAGCTTATACAGGGGGGCAGTAACCGGGGAGCTGTTTTTT. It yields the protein CASSLYRGAVTGELFF.